These T cell receptor beta chains were read from a single sample in a study of CD8 T cells in Susac syndrome. TCRdb independently ran MiXCR on the immunoSEQ multiplex PCR reads; one entry per CDR3 protein. The sample shows 150,000 or so distinct CDR3 sequences, roughly 95% of them seen only once. The sequencing input was CD4+ T cells from PBMCs. The receptors originated from a human donor in good health. Both conserved end residues are part of each CDR3. A D gene is named only where the DNA matches it firmly. Size is omitted from some rows. Given values are once, few, many or a class for expanded clones.

V gene	D gene	clone size	J gene	CDR3 protein	CDR3 DNA
TRBV3-1	NA	NA	TRBJ1-1	CASSQGAGRDTEAFF	TGTGCCAGCAGCCAGGGGGCAGGGAGGGACACTGAAGCTTTCTTT
TRBV2	NA	NA	TRBJ1-5	CASSSTWPQPQHF	TGTGCCAGCAGTTCGACATGGCCGCAGCCCCAGCATTTT
TRBV7-2	NA	NA	TRBJ2-1	CASSLMQGQFF	TGTGCCAGCAGCTTAATGCAGGGGCAGTTCTTC
TRBV5-6	NA	NA	TRBJ1-6	CASSWALGLNNSPLHF	TGTGCCAGCAGCTGGGCGCTGGGCTTAAATAATTCACCCCTCCACTTT
TRBV4-1	NA	NA	TRBJ2-3	CASSQEGGTQYF	TGCGCCAGCAGCCAAGAAGGCGGTACGCAGTATTTT
TRBV19	TRBD1	NA	TRBJ1-2	CATTDREGLGYTF	TGTGCCACTACGGACAGGGAAGGACTTGGCTACACCTTC
TRBV7-6	NA	NA	TRBJ2-1	CASSLNSGRDEQFF	TGTGCCAGCAGCTTAAATAGTGGGCGGGATGAGCAGTTCTTC
TRBV29-1	NA	NA	TRBJ2-4	CSVGPTLAKNIQYF	TGCAGCGTCGGTCCCACCTTAGCCAAAAACATTCAGTACTTC
TRBV12-3/TRBV12-4	NA	once	TRBJ1-1	CASSTERIAFF	TGTGCCAGCAGTACCGAACGGATAGCTTTCTTT
TRBV6-1	NA	NA	TRBJ1-2	CASSEKGDGNYGYTF	TGTGCCAGCAGTGAAAAGGGGGACGGCAACTATGGCTACACCTTC
TRBV7-2	NA	NA	TRBJ2-2	CASSPHPRNTGELFF	TGTGCCAGCAGCCCCCACCCGCGGAACACCGGGGAGCTGTTTTTT
TRBV5-1	TRBD1	NA	TRBJ1-1	CASSVPGTGGTEAFF	TGCGCCAGCAGCGTACCCGGGACAGGTGGCACTGAAGCTTTCTTT
TRBV6-5	NA	NA	TRBJ1-1	CASSFSPGANTEAFF	TGTGCCAGCAGTTTCTCCCCCGGGGCGAACACTGAAGCTTTCTTT
TRBV11-2	NA	NA	TRBJ2-1	CASSLADNEQFF	TGTGCCAGCAGCTTAGCGGACAATGAGCAGTTCTTC
TRBV19	TRBD1	NA	TRBJ1-5	CASNNDRDNQPQHF	TGTGCCAGTAATAATGACAGGGATAATCAGCCCCAGCATTTT
TRBV7-8	NA	NA	TRBJ2-7	CASSLGLITSPLNEQYF	TGTGCCAGCAGCTTAGGATTGATAACAAGCCCCCTCAACGAGCAGTACTTC
TRBV24-1	NA	NA	TRBJ1-5	CATQGSSNQPQHF	TGTGCCACCCAGGGGTCTAGCAATCAGCCCCAGCATTTT
TRBV20-1	TRBD1	NA	TRBJ1-6	CSASVGAGGNNSPLHF	TGCAGTGCTAGCGTCGGGGCAGGGGGTAATAATTCACCCCTCCACTTT
TRBV5-1	NA	NA	TRBJ2-7	CASSFGTERPYEQYF	TGCGCCAGCAGCTTCGGTACCGAACGACCCTACGAGCAGTACTTC
TRBV6-5	NA	NA	TRBJ2-6	CASSTSGALGANVLTF	TGTGCCAGCAGTACATCGGGGGCGTTAGGGGCCAACGTCCTGACTTTC
TRBV2	TRBD1	NA	TRBJ1-1	CASGEDRGREAFF	TGTGCCAGCGGAGAAGACAGGGGGCGCGAAGCTTTCTTT
TRBV7-8	NA	NA	TRBJ2-7	CASSLVAGMTYEQYF	TGTGCCAGCAGCTTAGTTGCAGGGATGACCTACGAGCAGTACTTC
TRBV7-2	NA	NA	TRBJ2-3	CASSWSLVGTDTQYF	TGTGCCAGCAGCTGGTCGTTGGTGGGCACAGATACGCAGTATTTT